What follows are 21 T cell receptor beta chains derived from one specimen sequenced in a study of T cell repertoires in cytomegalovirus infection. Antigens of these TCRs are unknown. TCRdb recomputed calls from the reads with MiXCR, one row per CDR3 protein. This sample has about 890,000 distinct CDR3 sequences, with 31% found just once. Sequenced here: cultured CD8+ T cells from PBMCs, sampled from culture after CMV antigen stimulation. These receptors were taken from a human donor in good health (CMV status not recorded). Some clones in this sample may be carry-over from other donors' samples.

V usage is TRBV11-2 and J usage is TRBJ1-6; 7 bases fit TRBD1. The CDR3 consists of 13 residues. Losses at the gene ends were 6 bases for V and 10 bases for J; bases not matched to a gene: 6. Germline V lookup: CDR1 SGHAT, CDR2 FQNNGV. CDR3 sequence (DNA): TGTGCCAGCAGACACACAGGGGCCTCACCCCTCCACTTT. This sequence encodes CASRHTGASPLHF.

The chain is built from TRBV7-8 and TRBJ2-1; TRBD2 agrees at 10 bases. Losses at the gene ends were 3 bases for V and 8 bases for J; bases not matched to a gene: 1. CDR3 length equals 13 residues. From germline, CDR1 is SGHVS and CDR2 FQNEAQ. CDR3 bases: TGTGCCAGCAGCTTGGGACTAGCGTATGAGCAGTTCTTC. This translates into CASSLGLAYEQFF.

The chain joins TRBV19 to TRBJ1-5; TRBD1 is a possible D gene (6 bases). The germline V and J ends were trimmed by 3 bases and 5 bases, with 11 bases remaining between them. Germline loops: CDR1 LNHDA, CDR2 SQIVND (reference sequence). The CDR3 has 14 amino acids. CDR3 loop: CASSMMGGDQPQHF. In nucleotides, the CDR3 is TGTGCCAGTAGTATGATGGGGGGCGATCAGCCCCAGCATTTT.

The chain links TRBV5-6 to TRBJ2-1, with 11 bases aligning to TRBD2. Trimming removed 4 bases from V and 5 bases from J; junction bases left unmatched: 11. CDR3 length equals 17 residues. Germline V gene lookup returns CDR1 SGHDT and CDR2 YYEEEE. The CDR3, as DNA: TGTGCCAGCAGCCGCGGGGCGGCTAGCGGGGGGAACAATGAGCAGTTCTTC. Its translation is CASSRGAASGGNNEQFF.

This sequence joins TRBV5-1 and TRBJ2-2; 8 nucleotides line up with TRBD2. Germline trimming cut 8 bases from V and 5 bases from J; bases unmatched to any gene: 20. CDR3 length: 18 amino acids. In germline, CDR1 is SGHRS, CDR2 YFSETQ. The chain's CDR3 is CASSPLTSGRRWTGELFF. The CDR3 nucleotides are TGCGCCAGTAGCCCCCTCACTAGCGGCCGTAGGTGGACCGGGGAGCTGTTTTTT. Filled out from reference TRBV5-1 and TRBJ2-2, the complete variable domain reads KAGVTQTPRYLIKTRGQQVTLSCSPISGHRSVSWYQQTPGQGLQFLFEYFSETQRNKGNFPGRFSGRQFSNSRSEMNVSTLELGDSALYLCASSPLTSGRRWTGELFFGEGSRLTVL.

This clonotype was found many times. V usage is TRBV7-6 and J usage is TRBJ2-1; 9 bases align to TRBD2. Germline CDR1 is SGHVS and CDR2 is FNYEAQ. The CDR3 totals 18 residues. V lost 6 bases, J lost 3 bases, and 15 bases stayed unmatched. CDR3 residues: CASSSGPLAGLLYNEQFF. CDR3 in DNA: TGTGCCAGCAGTTCCGGCCCCCTAGCGGGGCTTCTCTACAATGAGCAGTTCTTC.

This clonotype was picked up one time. In DNA, the CDR3 is TGTGCCAGCAGCTCGGCCCAGTACACGAGTGGCTACACCTTC. Its translation: CASSSAQYTSGYTF. J is TRBJ1-2 and V is TRBV7-6; D is unclear. This CDR3 has 14 residues. The V end lost 4 bases, the J end lost 7 bases, and 16 bases lay between the germline ends. Looked up from germline, CDR1 is SGHVS and CDR2 is FNYEAQ.

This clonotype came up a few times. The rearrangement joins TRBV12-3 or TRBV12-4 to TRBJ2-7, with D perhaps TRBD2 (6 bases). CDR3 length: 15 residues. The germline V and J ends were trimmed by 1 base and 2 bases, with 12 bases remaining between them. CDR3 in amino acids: CASSLGDFRAYEQYF. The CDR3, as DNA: TGTGCCAGCAGTTTAGGGGACTTTCGAGCCTACGAGCAGTACTTC.

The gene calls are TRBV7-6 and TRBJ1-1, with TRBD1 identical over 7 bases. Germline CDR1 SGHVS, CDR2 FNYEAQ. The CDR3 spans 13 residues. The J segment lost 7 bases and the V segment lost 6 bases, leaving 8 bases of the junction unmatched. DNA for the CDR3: TGTGCCAGCAGTCATCAGGGGGTTGATGAAGCTTTCTTT. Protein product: CASSHQGVDEAFF.

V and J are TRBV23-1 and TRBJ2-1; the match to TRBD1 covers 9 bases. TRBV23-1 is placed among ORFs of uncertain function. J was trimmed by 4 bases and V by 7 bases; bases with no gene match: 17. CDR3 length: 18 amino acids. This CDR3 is CASTLAWTGAIDYNEQFF. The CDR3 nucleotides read TGCGCCAGCACCCTCGCCTGGACAGGGGCTATCGATTACAATGAGCAGTTCTTC.

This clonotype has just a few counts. CDR3 bases: TGTGCCAGCAGCTTAGCGTGGGGGGTAAAAAACATTCAGTACTTC. Amino acid sequence: CASSLAWGVKNIQYF. V usage is TRBV7-6 and J usage is TRBJ2-4, with D maybe TRBD2 (6 bases). Trimming cost V 0 bases and J 4 bases, with 10 bases left between them. Germline-derived CDR1 and CDR2 are SGHVS and FNYEAQ. CDR3 length: 15 residues.

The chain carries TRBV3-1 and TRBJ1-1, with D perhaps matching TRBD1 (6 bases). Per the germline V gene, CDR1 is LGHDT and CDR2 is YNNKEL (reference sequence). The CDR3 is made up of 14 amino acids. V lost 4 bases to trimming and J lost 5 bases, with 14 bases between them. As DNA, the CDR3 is TGTGCCAGCAGCCCCGGGGGGCGACGGACTGAAGCTTTCTTT. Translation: CASSPGGRRTEAFF.

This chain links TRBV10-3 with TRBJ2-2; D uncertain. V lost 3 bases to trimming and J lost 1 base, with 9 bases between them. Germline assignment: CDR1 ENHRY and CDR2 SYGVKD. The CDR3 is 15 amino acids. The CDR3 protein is CAISEIEVNTGELFF. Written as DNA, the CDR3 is TGTGCCATCAGTGAAATAGAGGTGAACACCGGGGAGCTGTTTTTT.

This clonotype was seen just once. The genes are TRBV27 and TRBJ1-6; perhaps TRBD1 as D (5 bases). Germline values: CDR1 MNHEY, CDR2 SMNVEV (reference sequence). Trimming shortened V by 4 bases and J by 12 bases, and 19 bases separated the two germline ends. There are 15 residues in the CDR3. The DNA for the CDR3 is TGTGCCAGCAGTTCTTCTATCTCAGGGTACAAACCCCTCCACTTT. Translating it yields CASSSSISGYKPLHF.

For the CDR3, the DNA is TGTGCCAGCAGCCTCGGGACTAGCGTACAAGAGCAGTACTTC. This sequence encodes CASSLGTSVQEQYF. The V call is TRBV7-8, the J call TRBJ2-7; 10 bases are a match to TRBD2. V was pared by 5 bases and J by 7 bases, with 8 bases of the junction left unmatched. Germline assignment: CDR1 SGHVS and CDR2 FQNEAQ. This CDR3 region has 14 residues. The full variable domain, completed using reference TRBV7-8 and TRBJ2-7, is GAGVSQSPRYKVAKRGQDVALRCDPISGHVSLFWYQQALGQGPEFLTYFQNEAQLDKSGLPSDRFFAERPEGSVSTLKIQRTQQEDSAVYLCASSLGTSVQEQYFGPGTRLTVT.

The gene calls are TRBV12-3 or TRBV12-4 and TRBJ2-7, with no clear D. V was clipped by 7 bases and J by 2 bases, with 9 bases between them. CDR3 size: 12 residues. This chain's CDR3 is CASTFSTYEQYF. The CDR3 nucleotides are TGTGCCAGCACTTTCTCGACCTACGAGCAGTACTTC.

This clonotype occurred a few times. The CDR3 reads CASRGLRGDSNEQFF. CDR3 in DNA: TGTGCCAGCAGGGGCCTAAGGGGGGATAGCAATGAGCAGTTCTTC. The chain uses TRBV6-1 and TRBJ2-1; either TRBD1 or TRBD2 may fit D (6 bases each). Germline lookup yields CDR1 MNHNS and CDR2 SASEGT. Deletions cut 6 bases from V and 6 bases from J, with 18 bases between. CDR3 length: 15 residues.

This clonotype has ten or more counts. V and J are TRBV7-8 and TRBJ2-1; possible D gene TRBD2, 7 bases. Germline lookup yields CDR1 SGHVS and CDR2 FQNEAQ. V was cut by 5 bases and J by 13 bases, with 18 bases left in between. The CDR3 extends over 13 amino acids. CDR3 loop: CASSPKQGGVQFF. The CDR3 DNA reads TGTGCCAGCAGCCCCAAACAGGGAGGGGTACAGTTCTTC.

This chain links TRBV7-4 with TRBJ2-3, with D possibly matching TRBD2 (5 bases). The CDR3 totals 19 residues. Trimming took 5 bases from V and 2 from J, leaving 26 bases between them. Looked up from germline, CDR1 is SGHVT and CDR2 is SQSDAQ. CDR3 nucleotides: TGTGCCAGCAGCGCCATCCCGCACCGACTAAGCGCCCTCACAGATACGCAGTATTTT. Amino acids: CASSAIPHRLSALTDTQYF. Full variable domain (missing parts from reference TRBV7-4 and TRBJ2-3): GAGVSQSPRYKVAKRGRDVALRCDSISGHVTLYWYRQTLGQGSEVLTYSQSDAQRDKSGRPSGRFSAERPERSVSTLKIQRTEQGDSAVYLCASSAIPHRLSALTDTQYFGPGTRLTVL.

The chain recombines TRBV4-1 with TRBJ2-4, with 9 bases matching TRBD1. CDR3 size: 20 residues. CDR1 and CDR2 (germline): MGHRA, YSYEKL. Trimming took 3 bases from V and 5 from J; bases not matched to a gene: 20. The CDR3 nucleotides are TGCGCCAGCAGCCAGTATGAGGCACAGGGGGCGCTTAGCGACCAAAACATTCAGTACTTC. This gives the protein CASSQYEAQGALSDQNIQYF.

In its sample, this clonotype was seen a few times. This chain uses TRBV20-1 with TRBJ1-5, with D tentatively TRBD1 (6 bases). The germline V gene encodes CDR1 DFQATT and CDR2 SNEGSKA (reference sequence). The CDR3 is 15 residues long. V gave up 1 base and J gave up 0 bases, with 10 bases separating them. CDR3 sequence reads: CSARGTAYSNQPQHF. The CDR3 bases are TGCAGTGCTAGAGGGACAGCATATAGCAATCAGCCCCAGCATTTT.